This TCR beta chain emerged from a study of CD8 T cells in Susac syndrome. With random hexamers, reverse transcription was performed on roughly 0.45 to 1 ug of RNA. A single record per CDR3 protein comes from TCRdb applying MiXCR to the immunoSEQ multiplex PCR reads. The sample lists approximately 200,000 distinct CDR3 sequences; over 90% were seen once. Per germline, CDR1 SGHRS and CDR2 YFSETQ. J gave up 7 bases and V 4 bases, and 10 bases lay outside the gene matches. The CDR3 consists of 15 residues. The chain carries TRBV5-1 and TRBJ2-1; 8 positions agree with TRBD1. This sequence originates from a human donor with multiple sclerosis. The sample comprised CD4+ T cells from PBMCs. The CDR3, as DNA: TGCGCCAGCAGCAACGAGGGCCAGGGGGCGAATGAGCAGTTCTTC. It codes for CASSNEGQGANEQFF.